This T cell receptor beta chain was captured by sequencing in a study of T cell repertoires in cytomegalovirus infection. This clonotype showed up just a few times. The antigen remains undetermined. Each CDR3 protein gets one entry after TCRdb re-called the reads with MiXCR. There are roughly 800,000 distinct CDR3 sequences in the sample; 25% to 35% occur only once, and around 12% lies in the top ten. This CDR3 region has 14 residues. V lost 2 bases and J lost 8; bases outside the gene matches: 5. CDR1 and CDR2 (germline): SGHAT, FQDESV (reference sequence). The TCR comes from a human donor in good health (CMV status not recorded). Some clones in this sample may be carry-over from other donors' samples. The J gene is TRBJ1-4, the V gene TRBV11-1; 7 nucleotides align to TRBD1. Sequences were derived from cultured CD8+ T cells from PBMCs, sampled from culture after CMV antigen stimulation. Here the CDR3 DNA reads TGTGCCAGCAGCTTAAGGGACAGCGGCGAAAAACTGTTTTTT. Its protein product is CASSLRDSGEKLFF.